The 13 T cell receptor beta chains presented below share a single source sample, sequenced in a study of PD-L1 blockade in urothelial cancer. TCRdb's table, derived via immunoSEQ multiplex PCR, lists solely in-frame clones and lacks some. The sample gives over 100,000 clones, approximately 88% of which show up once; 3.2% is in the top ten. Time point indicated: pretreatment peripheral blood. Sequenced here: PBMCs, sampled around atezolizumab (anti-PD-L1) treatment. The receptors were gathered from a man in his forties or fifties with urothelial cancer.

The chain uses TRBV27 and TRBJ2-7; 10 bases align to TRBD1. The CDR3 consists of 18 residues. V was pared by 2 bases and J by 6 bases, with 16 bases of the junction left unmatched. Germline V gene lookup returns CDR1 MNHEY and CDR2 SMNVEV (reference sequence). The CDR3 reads CASSLVDRGHRGGFEQYF. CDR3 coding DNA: TGTGCCAGCAGTTTAGTCGACAGGGGGCATCGGGGTGGATTCGAGCAGTACTTC.

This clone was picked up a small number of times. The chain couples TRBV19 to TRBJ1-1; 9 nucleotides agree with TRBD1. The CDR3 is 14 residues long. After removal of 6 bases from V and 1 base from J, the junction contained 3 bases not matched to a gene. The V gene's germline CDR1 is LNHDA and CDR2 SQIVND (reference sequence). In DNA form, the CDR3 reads TGTGCCAGTAGGGACAGGGGAAAGAACACTGAAGCTTTCTTT. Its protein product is CASRDRGKNTEAFF.

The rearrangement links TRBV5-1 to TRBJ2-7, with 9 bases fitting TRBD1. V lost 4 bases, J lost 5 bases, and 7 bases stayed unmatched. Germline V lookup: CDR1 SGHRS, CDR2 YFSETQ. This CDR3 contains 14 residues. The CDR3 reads CASSLGQGRDEQYF. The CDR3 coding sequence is TGCGCCAGCAGCCTAGGACAGGGGAGGGACGAGCAGTACTTC.

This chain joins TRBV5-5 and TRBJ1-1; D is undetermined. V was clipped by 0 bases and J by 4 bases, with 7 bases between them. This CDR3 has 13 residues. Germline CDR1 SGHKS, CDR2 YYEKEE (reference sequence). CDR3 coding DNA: TGTGCCAGCAGCTTGGTCCCAGGCACTGAAGCTTTCTTT. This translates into CASSLVPGTEAFF. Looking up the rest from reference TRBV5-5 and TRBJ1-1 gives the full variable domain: DAGVTQSPTHLIKTRGQQVTLRCSPISGHKSVSWYQQVLGQGPQFIFQYYEKEERGRGNFPDRFSARQFPNYSSELNVNALLLGDSALYLCASSLVPGTEAFFGQGTRLTVV.

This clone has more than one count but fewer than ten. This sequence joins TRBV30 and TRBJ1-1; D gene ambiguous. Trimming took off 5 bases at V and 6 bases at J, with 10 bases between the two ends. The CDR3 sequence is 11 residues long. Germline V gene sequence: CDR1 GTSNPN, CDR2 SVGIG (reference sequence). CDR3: CAWGRSAEAFF. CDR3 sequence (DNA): TGTGCCTGGGGGCGTAGCGCTGAAGCTTTCTTT. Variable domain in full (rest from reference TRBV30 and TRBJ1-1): SQTIHQWPATLVQPVGSPLSLECTVEGTSNPNLYWYRQAAGRGLQLLFYSVGIGQISSEVPQNLSASRPQDRQFILSSKKLLLSDSGFYLCAWGRSAEAFFGQGTRLTVV.

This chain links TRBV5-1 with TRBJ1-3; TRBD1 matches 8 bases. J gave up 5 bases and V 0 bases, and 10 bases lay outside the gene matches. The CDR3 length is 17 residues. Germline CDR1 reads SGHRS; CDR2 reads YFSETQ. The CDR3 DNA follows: TGCGCCAGCAGCTTGGGGACAGGGTATTTTCAGAGAAACACCATATATTTT. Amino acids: CASSLGTGYFQRNTIYF.

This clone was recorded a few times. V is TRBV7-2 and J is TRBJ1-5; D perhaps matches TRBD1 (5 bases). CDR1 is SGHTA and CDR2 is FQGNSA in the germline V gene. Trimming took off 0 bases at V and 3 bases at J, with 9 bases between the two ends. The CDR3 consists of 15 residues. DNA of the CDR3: TGTGCCAGCAGCTTAGCGGGGCCGATCAATCAGCCCCAGCATTTT. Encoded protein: CASSLAGPINQPQHF. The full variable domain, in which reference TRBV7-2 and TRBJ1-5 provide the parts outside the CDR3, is GAGVSQSPSNKVTEKGKDVELRCDPISGHTALYWYRQSLGQGLEFLIYFQGNSAPDKSGLPSDRFSAERTGGSVSTLTIQRTQQEDSAVYLCASSLAGPINQPQHFGDGTRLSIL.

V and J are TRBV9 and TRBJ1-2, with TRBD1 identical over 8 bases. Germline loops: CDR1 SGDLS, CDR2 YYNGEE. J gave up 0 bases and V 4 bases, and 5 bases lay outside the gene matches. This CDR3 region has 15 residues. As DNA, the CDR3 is TGTGCCAGCAGCTCGGACAGGGCAACTAACTATGGCTACACCTTC. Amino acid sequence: CASSSDRATNYGYTF.

The CDR3 spells CASRSRGELFF. CDR3 nucleotide sequence: TGTGCCAGTAGGTCTCGGGGGGAGCTGTTTTTT. This chain uses TRBV19 with TRBJ2-2; no clear D. CDR3 length equals 11 residues. Germline values: CDR1 LNHDA, CDR2 SQIVND (reference sequence). Between the trimmed V and J ends, which lost 6 bases and 8 bases, there was a span of 7 bases.

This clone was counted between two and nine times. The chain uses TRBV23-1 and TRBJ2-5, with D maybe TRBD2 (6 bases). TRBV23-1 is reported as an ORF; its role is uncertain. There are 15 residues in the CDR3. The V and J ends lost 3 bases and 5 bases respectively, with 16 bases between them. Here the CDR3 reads CASSQTSTEGETQYF. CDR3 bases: TGCGCCAGCAGTCAGACCTCAACGGAGGGGGAGACCCAGTACTTC.

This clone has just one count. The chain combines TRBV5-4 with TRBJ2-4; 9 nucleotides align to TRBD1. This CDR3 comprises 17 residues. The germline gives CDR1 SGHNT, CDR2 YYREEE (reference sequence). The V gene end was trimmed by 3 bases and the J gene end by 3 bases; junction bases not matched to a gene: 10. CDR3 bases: TGTGCCAGCAGCTCGGACAGGGGATCGATGGGCAAAAACATTCAGTACTTC. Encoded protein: CASSSDRGSMGKNIQYF. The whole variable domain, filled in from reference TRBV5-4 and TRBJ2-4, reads ETGVTQSPTHLIKTRGQQVTLRCSSQSGHNTVSWYQQALGQGPQFIFQYYREEENGRGNFPPRFSGLQFPNYSSELNVNALELDDSALYLCASSSDRGSMGKNIQYFGAGTRLSVL.

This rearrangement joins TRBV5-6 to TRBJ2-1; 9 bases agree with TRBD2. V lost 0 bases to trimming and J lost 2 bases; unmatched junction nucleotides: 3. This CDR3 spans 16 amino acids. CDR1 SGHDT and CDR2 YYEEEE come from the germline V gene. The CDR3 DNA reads TGTGCCAGCAGCTTGGTTTCTAGCGGGGCCTACAATGAGCAGTTCTTC. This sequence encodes CASSLVSSGAYNEQFF.

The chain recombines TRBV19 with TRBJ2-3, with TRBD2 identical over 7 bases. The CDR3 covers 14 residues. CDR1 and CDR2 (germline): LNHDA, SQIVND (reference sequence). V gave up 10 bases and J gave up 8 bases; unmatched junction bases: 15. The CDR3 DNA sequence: TGTGCCATCTCCTCGGGCGGGGGAGGTCGTACGCAGTATTTT. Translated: CAISSGGGGRTQYF. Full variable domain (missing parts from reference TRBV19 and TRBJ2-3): DGGITQSPKYLFRKEGQNVTLSCEQNLNHDAMYWYRQDPGQGLRLIYYSQIVNDFQKGDIAEGYSVSREKKESFPLTVTSAQKNPTAFYLCAISSGGGGRTQYFGPGTRLTVL.